This T cell receptor beta chain was sequenced during a study of OX40 agonist ivuxolimab in advanced cancers. Clones were sequenced by immunoSEQ multiplex PCR, and TCRdb holds only the in-frame ones, with some missing. The sample has about 41,000 clones, approximately 80% seen once; the top ten hold about 2.5%. This clone was picked up one time. Its antigen is not known. Findings and limits, study-wide: There were, on average, more expanded clones in CD8+ T cells than in CD4+.

Trimming left V 0 bases short and J 0 bases short, with 9 bases between. Looked up from germline, CDR1 is SQVTM and CDR2 is ANQGSEA. This CDR3 is built from 15 residues. The source is an adult with an advanced solid tumor such as melanoma, head and neck, liver or kidney cancer. Material: CD4+ or CD8+ T cells sorted from blood, obtained in a trial of the OX40 agonist ivuxolimab. The chain employs TRBV29-1 and TRBJ2-1, with D tentatively TRBD1 (6 bases). The DNA of the CDR3 is TGCAGCGTTGAAGAGAGGGGGAGCTCCTACAATGAGCAGTTCTTC. Translated: CSVEERGSSYNEQFF.